Sequencing of this TCR beta chain was carried out in a study of siplizumab effects on memory and regulatory T cells. General study points: A major contribution to the alloresponse seemed to be made by naive T cells, which seemed more diverse than memory cells. Alloreactive sequences whose origin lay in unstimulated CD4+ memory cells were significantly reduced by siplizumab. A minor share of alloreactive clones matched unstimulated subsets.

Sequencing was performed with immunoSEQ multiplex PCR; in TCRdb, only in-frame clones are kept and a portion is missing. The sample records over 65,000 clones, roughly 93% being singletons. The germline V gene encodes CDR1 SQVTM and CDR2 ANQGSEA. V shed 4 bases and J shed 3 bases, with 7 bases lying between them. The CDR3 covers 11 residues. Concerning this clone: The antigen is undetermined.

This rearrangement joins TRBV29-1 to TRBJ2-7; D may be TRBD1 (5 bases). The receptor's source is a human donor in good health. Sequenced sample: CD8+ T cells sorted from blood. This chain's CDR3 is CSVVRDYEQYF. The DNA for the CDR3 is TGCAGCGTTGTCAGGGACTACGAGCAGTACTTC.